The source of this T cell receptor beta chain is a study of Graves' ophthalmopathy and Graves' hyperthyroidism. Background on the study: Pretreatment peripheral blood was obtained at initial diagnosis.

No ophthalmopathy within 18 months of follow-up signified stable hyperthyroidism. Thyroid ultrasound, orbital computed tomography, TRAb, serum thyroxine and clinical symptoms formed the basis of diagnosis. The PBMCs originated from more than 8 ml of fresh peripheral blood. CDR3 regions of TCR beta were amplified from RNA transcripts. The workflow started with a first-round RT-PCR run with HTBI primers and then moved on to a second-round multiplex PCR. TCRdb analysed the multiplex PCR reads with MiXCR anew, one entry per CDR3 protein. The table records hundreds of thousands of distinct CDR3 sequences, around a fifth of them present only once. This clonotype was recorded at least ten times. The CDR3 spans 14 residues. Germline CDR1 reads MNHNS; CDR2 reads SASEGT. J lost 2 bases, V lost 6 bases, and 5 bases had no gene match.

The clonotype originates from a woman aged 18-35 years with stable Graves' hyperthyroidism. Sample: peripheral blood. The chain combines TRBV6-1 with TRBJ2-7, with 9 positions matching TRBD2. CDR3 in DNA: TGTGCCAGCAGGTCGGGACTAGCACCCTACGAGCAGTACTTC. Translating gives CASRSGLAPYEQYF.